This TCR beta chain emerged from a study of patients and donors after allogeneic stem cell transplantation. CDR3 size: 17 residues. V was clipped by 4 bases and J by 1 base, with 17 bases between them. Germline V lookup: CDR1 SGHTA, CDR2 FQGNSA. This clonotype has a handful of counts. TCRdb fed the RT-PCR reads into MiXCR, producing one record per CDR3 protein. This sample has about 960,000 distinct CDR3 sequences, with 18% found just once. The sequenced sample consisted of blood, either unsorted or a sorted T cell fraction (not recorded which). V and J are TRBV7-2 and TRBJ1-5; possible D gene TRBD1, 6 bases. This receptor was identified in a human donor who was either an allogeneic HSCT recipient or a stem cell or donor lymphocyte infusion donor (not recorded which). It is not recorded whose cells these are; they may come from a transplant donor. CDR3 nucleotides: TGTGCCAGCAGCTCCTTACCCCCAGGGGTCAGCAATCAGCCCCAGCATTTT. It specifies CASSSLPPGVSNQPQHF.